A single sample is the source of the 23 T cell receptor beta chains below, sequenced in a study of response to subunit inactivated influenza vaccine (dated 2018 in TCRdb). The library relied on RT-PCR. Sequencer: Illumina HiSeq 2500. TCRdb reran the public reads through fastp at Q25 and MiXCR, keeping productive beta chains. One record per CDR3 amino acid sequence lists the most common genes and DNA. The sample table shows a few hundred thousand distinct CDR3 sequences, and 12% to 15% are seen once. The ten largest clones add up to around 10% of the sample. The sequences come from PBMCs from blood, collected 11 to 12 days after vaccination. These TCRs come from a man aged 50-59 years who received an inactivated influenza vaccine. Donor details come from another sample of the same person, matched by shared clones.

V usage is TRBV5-1 and J usage is TRBJ2-3; the match to TRBD2 covers 7 bases. Unmatched junction bases numbered 2, after V lost 4 bases and J lost 0 bases. The CDR3 extends over 14 amino acids. Germline V gene lookup returns CDR1 SGHRS and CDR2 YFSETQ. The CDR3 coding sequence is TGCGCCAGCAGCGCGGGAGTTAGCACAGATACGCAGTATTTT. Protein product: CASSAGVSTDTQYF.

V and J are TRBV24-1 and TRBJ1-2; D is undetermined. V was shortened by 1 base and J by 1 base, with 6 bases between the two germline ends. CDR3 length equals 14 residues. Germline V gene sequence: CDR1 KGHDR, CDR2 SFDVKD. CDR3 in DNA: TGTGCCACCAGTGATTTTGAGCATAACTATGGCTACACCTTC. This codes for CATSDFEHNYGYTF.

J is TRBJ2-6 and V is TRBV5-1; 7 nucleotides align to TRBD1. In germline, CDR1 is SGHRS, CDR2 YFSETQ. Trimming cost V 3 bases and J 3 bases; bases outside gene matches: 12. This CDR3 is built from 18 residues. The CDR3 here is CASSSRDSGRDGANVLTF. The CDR3 DNA reads as TGCGCCAGCAGCTCCCGGGACAGCGGAAGGGATGGGGCCAACGTCCTGACTTTC.

This clonotype was detected only a few times. The chain combines TRBV5-1 with TRBJ2-7; a weak D match, TRBD1 (5 bases). CDR3 length equals 16 residues. The V gene's germline CDR1 is SGHRS and CDR2 YFSETQ. Trimming shortened V by 5 bases and J by 3 bases, and 21 bases separated the two germline ends. The CDR3 DNA sequence: TGCGCCAGCAGTTTTGCCCCATTAGGGGCCTTCTACGAGCAGTACTTC. Translated: CASSFAPLGAFYEQYF.

The chain combines TRBV10-3 with TRBJ2-1, with D maybe TRBD1 (7 bases). V lost 2 bases and J 6 bases, leaving 11 bases between the germline ends. The CDR3 is 14 amino acids. Germline CDR1 ENHRY, CDR2 SYGVKD. CDR3 region: CAISEGRTGNEQFF. Here the CDR3 DNA reads TGTGCCATCAGTGAGGGGAGGACAGGCAATGAGCAGTTCTTC.

In this sample, this clonotype turned up a few times. The CDR3 coding sequence is TGTGCCAGCATGACATTAGCTTGGGCTAGCGGTACCTACAATGAGCAGTTCTTC. The encoded protein is CASMTLAWASGTYNEQFF. This chain links TRBV27 with TRBJ2-1, with TRBD2 matching 7 bases. The CDR3 length is 18 residues. The junction had 17 bases not matched to a gene; V was cut back by 7 bases and J by 2 bases. CDR1 is MNHEY and CDR2 is SMNVEV in the germline V gene (reference sequence).

V and J are TRBV6-1 and TRBJ1-2, with a weak D call TRBD1 (6 bases). The CDR3 runs 14 residues. The V gene lost 5 bases and the J gene lost 3 bases, with 13 bases spanning the gap. Per the germline V gene, CDR1 is MNHNS and CDR2 is SASEGT. Here the CDR3 DNA reads TGTGCCAGCAGTCCCGACAGGAACTACTATGGCTACACCTTC. Its protein product is CASSPDRNYYGYTF.

This chain uses TRBV3-1 with TRBJ2-7; 12 bases agree with TRBD2. The CDR3 extends over 16 amino acids. Germline assignment: CDR1 LGHDT and CDR2 YNNKEL (reference sequence). V was clipped by 0 bases and J by 9 bases; unmatched bases: 9. The CDR3 sequence: CASSQDRGLAGRGQYF. In DNA form, the CDR3 reads TGTGCCAGCAGCCAAGATCGAGGACTAGCGGGACGGGGGCAGTACTTC.

Written as DNA, the CDR3 is TGCAGTGCTTGGCCGGGGTTAAGCAATTCACCCCTCCACTTT. This sequence encodes CSAWPGLSNSPLHF. The chain is built from TRBV20-1 and TRBJ1-6; D call uncertain. Germline CDR1 reads DFQATT; CDR2 reads SNEGSKA (reference sequence). The CDR3 is 14 amino acids. V was pared by 5 bases and J by 7 bases, with 15 bases between.

The table lists this clonotype with a few counts. This CDR3 is CAMRGNTEAFF. In DNA, the CDR3 is TGTGCCATGAGGGGGAACACTGAAGCTTTCTTT. This sequence joins TRBV6-6 and TRBJ1-1; weak D call: TRBD1 (5 bases). This CDR3 comprises 11 residues. Between the trimmed V and J ends, which lost 10 bases and 1 base, there was a span of 7 bases. Germline-derived CDR1 and CDR2 are MNHNY and SVGAGI (reference sequence).

The chain links TRBV7-9 to TRBJ2-3, with 9 bases matching TRBD1. CDR1 and CDR2 (germline): SEHNR, FQNEAQ (reference sequence). The J segment lost 4 bases and the V segment lost 5 bases, leaving 7 bases of the junction unmatched. This CDR3 contains 15 residues. The CDR3 nucleotides read TGTGCCAGCAGCCAAGTGGGACAGGGATCAGATACGCAGTATTTT. Translation: CASSQVGQGSDTQYF. Based on the CDR3 plus reference TRBV7-9 and TRBJ2-3, the full variable domain is DTGVSQNPRHKITKRGQNVTFRCDPISEHNRLYWYRQTLGQGPEFLTYFQNEAQLEKSRLLSDRFSAERPKGSFSTLEIQRTEQGDSAMYLCASSQVGQGSDTQYFGPGTRLTVL.

The chain has TRBV15 and TRBJ2-3; D is ambiguous. Germline CDR1 LNHNV, CDR2 YYDKDF (reference sequence). There are 11 residues in the CDR3. Trimming shortened V by 6 bases and J by 6 bases, and 7 bases separated the two germline ends. For the CDR3, the DNA is TGTGCCACCAGGACCGAGGATACGCAGTATTTT. Translating gives CATRTEDTQYF.

The chain joins TRBV24-1 to TRBJ2-1, with 14 bases lining up with TRBD2. CDR3 length: 14 amino acids. Losses at the gene ends were 7 bases for V and 5 bases for J; bases not matched to a gene: 0. In germline, CDR1 is KGHDR, CDR2 SFDVKD. DNA for the CDR3: TGTGCCACCAGGGGACTAGCGGGAGACAATGAGCAGTTCTTC. Its translation is CATRGLAGDNEQFF.

This clonotype occurred a few times. CDR3 region: CASSDRQGSSYNEQFF. CDR3 nucleotide sequence: TGCGCCAGCAGTGATCGACAGGGATCGTCCTACAATGAGCAGTTCTTC. The gene calls are TRBV10-2 and TRBJ2-1, with 7 bases lining up with TRBD1. V lost 3 bases and J lost 1; bases outside the gene matches: 6. The CDR3 runs to 16 residues. Looked up from germline, CDR1 is WSHSY and CDR2 is SAAADI.

The chain carries TRBV5-6 and TRBJ2-2; TRBD2 matches 8 bases. The CDR3 extends over 17 amino acids. The V gene end was trimmed by 4 bases and the J gene end by 6 bases; junction bases not matched to a gene: 14. The germline V gene encodes CDR1 SGHDT and CDR2 YYEEEE. The CDR3 region is CASSPGGQGYASGELFF. CDR3 nucleotide sequence: TGTGCCAGCAGCCCGGGGGGGCAGGGTTACGCGTCCGGGGAGCTGTTTTTT.

This clonotype was counted only a few times. The chain is built from TRBV18 and TRBJ2-7; 8 nucleotides agree with TRBD1. The CDR3 contains 15 residues. Looked up from germline, CDR1 is KGHSH and CDR2 is LQKENI. J was trimmed by 3 bases and V by 3 bases; bases with no gene match: 7. This chain's CDR3 is CASSPSRQGNYEQYF. The CDR3 DNA sequence: TGTGCCAGCTCACCGTCCCGACAGGGGAACTACGAGCAGTACTTC. The whole variable domain, remainder taken from reference TRBV18 and TRBJ2-7, is NAGVMQNPRHLVRRRGQEARLRCSPMKGHSHVYWYRQLPEEGLKFMVYLQKENIIDESGMPKERFSAEFPKEGPSILRIQQVVRGDSAAYFCASSPSRQGNYEQYFGPGTRLTVT.

The chain employs TRBV12-3 or TRBV12-4 and TRBJ2-5; 9 nucleotides agree with TRBD1. This CDR3 region has 16 residues. V was clipped by 6 bases and J by 1 base; unmatched bases: 9. The DNA of the CDR3 is TGTGCCAGCAGCCCTCCCCCGGGACAGGGCCAAGAGACCCAGTACTTC. This sequence encodes CASSPPPGQGQETQYF.

This clonotype showed up many times. The chain carries TRBV12-3 or TRBV12-4 and TRBJ1-5; D remains unclear. CDR3 length equals 14 residues. V dropped 6 bases and J dropped 0 bases, with 9 bases sitting between them. CDR3 bases: TGTGCCAGCAGACCGGAGGGTAGCAATCAGCCCCAGCATTTT. It specifies CASRPEGSNQPQHF.

This clonotype was detected only a few times. The chain uses TRBV20-1 and TRBJ2-5, with 11 bases aligning to TRBD2. This CDR3 contains 15 residues. Germline CDR1 DFQATT, CDR2 SNEGSKA (reference sequence). J was trimmed by 4 bases and V by 5 bases; bases with no gene match: 9. The CDR3 loop reads CSAALSGGVTETQYF. The CDR3 bases are TGCAGTGCTGCCCTTAGCGGGGGGGTTACAGAGACCCAGTACTTC.

The chain couples TRBV28 to TRBJ1-6; D is uncertain. V dropped 4 bases and J dropped 8 bases, with 12 bases sitting between them. The germline V gene has CDR1 MDHEN and CDR2 SYDVKM. The CDR3 is made up of 14 amino acids. CDR3: CASSSMLGDSPLHF. CDR3 nucleotide sequence: TGTGCCAGCAGTTCTATGCTTGGAGATTCACCCCTCCACTTT. Drawing the rest from reference TRBV28 and TRBJ1-6, the complete variable domain is DVKVTQSSRYLVKRTGEKVFLECVQDMDHENMFWYRQDPGLGLRLIYFSYDVKMKEKGDIPEGYSVSREKKERFSLILESASTNQTSMYLCASSSMLGDSPLHFGNGTRLTVT.

A few counts support this clonotype. This sequence joins TRBV10-3 and TRBJ2-5, with D perhaps matching TRBD2 (6 bases). The length of the CDR3 is 13 residues. Between the trimmed V and J ends, which lost 10 bases and 1 base, there was a span of 13 bases. Germline CDR1 ENHRY, CDR2 SYGVKD. The CDR3 coding sequence is TGTGCCACCAAAGGAGGGGTCCAAGAGACCCAGTACTTC. Its translation is CATKGGVQETQYF.

This clonotype has a handful of counts. The chain employs TRBV20-1 and TRBJ2-7, with 9 bases matching TRBD1. V shed 1 base, J shed 5 bases, and the junction held 3 bases outside the gene matches. The CDR3 extends over 13 amino acids. CDR1 and CDR2 from the germline V gene are DFQATT and SNEGSKA (reference sequence). The CDR3 protein is CSARGGQGNEQYF. The CDR3 bases are TGCAGTGCTAGAGGGGGACAGGGCAACGAGCAGTACTTC.

V gene TRBV7-2 combines with J gene TRBJ1-1, with a weak D call TRBD1 (5 bases). Germline-derived CDR1 and CDR2 are SGHTA and FQGNSA. Trimming stripped 3 bases from V and 5 bases from J, with 13 bases between. The CDR3 contains 14 residues. CDR3 bases: TGTGCCAGCAGCTTGGGGGGGTCGAGAACTGAAGCTTTCTTT. Its translation: CASSLGGSRTEAFF.